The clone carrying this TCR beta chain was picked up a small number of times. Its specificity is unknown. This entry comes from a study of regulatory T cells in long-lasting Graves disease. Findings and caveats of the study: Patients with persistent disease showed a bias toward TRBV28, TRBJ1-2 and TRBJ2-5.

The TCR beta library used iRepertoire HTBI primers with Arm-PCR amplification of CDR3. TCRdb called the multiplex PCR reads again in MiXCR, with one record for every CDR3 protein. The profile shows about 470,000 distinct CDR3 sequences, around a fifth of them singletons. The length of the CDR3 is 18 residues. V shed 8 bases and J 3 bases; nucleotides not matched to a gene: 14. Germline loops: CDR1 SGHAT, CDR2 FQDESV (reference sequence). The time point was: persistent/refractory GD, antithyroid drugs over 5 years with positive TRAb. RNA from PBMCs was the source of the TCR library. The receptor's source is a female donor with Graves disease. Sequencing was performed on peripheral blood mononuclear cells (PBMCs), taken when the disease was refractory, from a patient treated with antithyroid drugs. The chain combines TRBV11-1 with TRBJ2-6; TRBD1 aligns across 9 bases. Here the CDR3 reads CASRNRGTGSSGANVLTF. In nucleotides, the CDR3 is TGTGCCAGCCGTAACAGAGGGACAGGGTCTAGTGGGGCCAACGTCCTGACTTTC.